This TCR beta chain was observed in a study of human T cells and chemical hapten exposure. Comment on this clonotype: Its antigen remains unidentified.

Time point noted: patch test 3, about 24 weeks after DPC sensitization. Treatment reported: therapeutic diphenylcyclopropenone sensitization with weekly scalp DPC. General study findings and limits: Donors were affected by alopecia, so their immune reaction might vary from that of healthy individuals.

Each CDR3 protein is one row after TCRdb ran MiXCR on the RACE reads. The sample carries about 190,000 distinct CDR3 sequences, around a quarter recorded once. The CDR3 is 16 residues long. J was trimmed by 8 bases and V by 3 bases; bases with no gene match: 9. The germline CDR1 and CDR2 sequences are LGHNA and YNFKEQ. This sample comprised whole blood, obtained in connection with sensitization to the hapten diphenylcyclopropenone (DPC). This TCR derives from a woman aged 40 to 50 with alopecia areata. Some clones in this sample may be carry-over from other donors' samples. V gene TRBV4-2 combines with J gene TRBJ2-1; 11 positions agree with TRBD2. The DNA for the CDR3 is TGTGCCAGCAGCCAGCAAGGTAGCGGGAGGGGTGATGAGCAGTTCTTC. Its protein product is CASSQQGSGRGDEQFF.